This T cell receptor beta chain was identified during a study of cytomegalovirus exposure and HLA in healthy donors. For this clone: Antigen specificity is unknown.

The study, taken as a whole, reports: Subsequent analysis found a tendency for first-cohort TCR clusters to co-occur within the 95 to 150 validation repertoires. The study designated over 150 TCR beta chains cytomegalovirus-associated. Reported performance of the classifier showed diagnosis of cytomegalovirus status with high specificity and sensitivity.

The method was immunoSEQ multiplex PCR; TCRdb's version includes in-frame clones alone and lacks a portion of them. Of about 64,000 clones listed, 85% to 95% are singletons. The CDR3 length is 16 residues. Looked up from germline, CDR1 is SGDLS and CDR2 is YYNGEE. The junction had 6 bases not matched to a gene; V was cut back by 0 bases and J by 8 bases. Sequences were obtained from PBMCs. This rearrangement joins TRBV9 to TRBJ2-1; 12 positions agree with TRBD2. This sequence originates from a woman between 18 and 29 years old in good health and CMV-seropositive. CDR3 nucleotide sequence: TGTGCCAGCAGCGTAGAGGCTAGCGGGGGGGGCCATGAGCAGTTCTTC. It is translated as CASSVEASGGGHEQFF.